These 14 T cell receptor beta chains share one sample of origin, sequenced in a study of blood T cells in healthy people across ages. A sample-barcoded 5' primer and a J-beta primer mix were used in a second PCR of about 6 to 11 cycles. Via MiXCR, TCRdb re-called the 5' RACE reads, giving one row per CDR3 protein. The sample shows about 770,000 distinct CDR3 sequences, under 45% of them seen only once. The sequenced sample consisted of blood. Every receptor here comes from a man aged 55-75 years in good health.

The gene calls are TRBV6-6 and TRBJ2-4, with D perhaps TRBD1 (5 bases). Trimming removed 4 bases from V and 5 bases from J, with 12 bases in between. The CDR3 has 14 residues. Germline V gene sequence: CDR1 MNHNY, CDR2 SVGAGI (reference sequence). CDR3 region: CASSSQGTQNIQYF. As DNA, the CDR3 is TGTGCCAGCAGTTCTCAGGGAACCCAAAACATTCAGTACTTC.

The chain employs TRBV7-2 and TRBJ2-1; D perhaps matches TRBD2 (5 bases). Germline V gives CDR1 SGHTA, CDR2 FQGNSA. This CDR3 has 14 amino acids. V gave up 5 bases and J gave up 1 base, with 9 bases separating them. The CDR3 bases are TGTACCAGCAGCCCCCGGGGATCCTACAATGAGCAGTTCTTC. It specifies CTSSPRGSYNEQFF.

The chain combines TRBV7-9 with TRBJ1-1; D might be TRBD1 (5 bases). V was trimmed by 1 base and J by 3 bases, leaving 12 bases between them. The CDR3 contains 15 residues. Germline V CDR1 and CDR2: SEHNR, FQNEAQ (reference sequence). The CDR3 bases are TGTGCCAGCAGCTTAGGGGATCAGGGTTACACTGAAGCTTTCTTT. This translates into CASSLGDQGYTEAFF.

This clonotype was recorded a few times. This chain connects TRBV5-1 to TRBJ2-7; TRBD1 matches at 9 bases. The V and J ends lost 4 bases and 5 bases, in that order; junction bases with no gene match: 7. CDR1 and CDR2 from the germline V gene are SGHRS and YFSETQ. This CDR3 has 14 amino acids. The CDR3 reads CASSVPTGGDEQYF. CDR3 bases: TGCGCCAGCAGCGTACCCACAGGGGGCGACGAGCAGTACTTC.

The CDR3 DNA is TGCGCCAGCAGCCAAGCTCTGGGGATTTCCTACGAGCAGTACTTC. This encodes CASSQALGISYEQYF. This chain connects TRBV4-3 to TRBJ2-7; no reliable D call. This CDR3 region has 15 residues. The V gene's germline CDR1 is LGHNA and CDR2 YSLEER. The V and J ends lost 1 base and 1 base respectively, with 11 bases between them.

Remarks on this clonotype: Since no conserved phenylalanine or tryptophan closes the CDR3, a read error is the likely cause. The chain uses TRBV6-2 or TRBV6-3 and TRBJ2-7, with TRBD1 matching 7 bases. This CDR3 is 15 amino acids long. V lost 4 bases and J lost 0; bases outside the gene matches: 6. Germline V gene data show CDR1 as MNHEY and CDR2 as SVGEGT. CDR3 bases: TGTGCCAGCAGTTCCCCGGGACAGCCCTCCTACGAGCAGTACCTC. This translates into CASSSPGQPSYEQYL.

There are a few counts of this clonotype. The chain uses TRBV7-9 and TRBJ2-5, with D possibly matching TRBD2 (5 bases). Germline loops: CDR1 SEHNR, CDR2 FQNEAQ (reference sequence). V lost 6 bases, J lost 2 bases, and 16 bases lay in between. CDR3 length: 15 residues. The CDR3 coding sequence is TGTGCCAGCAGGGAGGCTGGGCGAGGGCAAGAGACCCAGTACTTC. It encodes CASREAGRGQETQYF.

The chain uses TRBV28 and TRBJ2-7, with a weak D call TRBD1 (7 bases). Germline V lookup: CDR1 MDHEN, CDR2 SYDVKM. The CDR3 runs to 14 residues. The V end was cut by 4 bases, the J end by 5 bases, with 15 bases between. CDR3 amino acids: CASSSWGRGDEQYF. The CDR3 DNA sequence: TGTGCCAGCAGTTCGTGGGGCAGGGGGGACGAGCAGTACTTC. Variable domain in full (rest from reference TRBV28 and TRBJ2-7): DVKVTQSSRYLVKRTGEKVFLECVQDMDHENMFWYRQDPGLGLRLIYFSYDVKMKEKGDIPEGYSVSREKKERFSLILESASTNQTSMYLCASSSWGRGDEQYFGPGTRLTVT.

Note on this clonotype: The junction shows a germline mismatch at one end, possibly a read error. V usage is TRBV3-1 and J usage is TRBJ1-5; perhaps TRBD1 as D (5 bases). The CDR3 has 16 amino acids. CDR1 is LGHDT, CDR2 YNNKEL, per germline (reference sequence). The CDR3 nucleotides read TGTGCCAGCAGCCAAACCCCATCGTGGGGCAATCAGCCCCGGCATTTT. This codes for CASSQTPSWGNQPRHF.

This clonotype has a handful of counts. The chain couples TRBV10-3 to TRBJ2-7, with D maybe TRBD1 (6 bases). V was cut by 6 bases and J by 5 bases, with 20 bases left in between. This CDR3 comprises 15 residues. Germline V gene lookup returns CDR1 ENHRY and CDR2 SYGVKD. The CDR3 region is CAIRGSIRGLDEQYF. Here the CDR3 DNA reads TGTGCCATCAGGGGATCAATCAGGGGATTGGACGAGCAGTACTTC.

The chain links TRBV4-1 to TRBJ1-2, with D tentatively TRBD1 (5 bases). CDR1 MGHRA and CDR2 YSYEKL come from the germline V gene. The CDR3 covers 15 residues. V lost 0 bases to trimming and J lost 3 bases, with 11 bases between them. The CDR3 coding sequence is TGCGCCAGCAGCCAAGATAATCAGGGATACTATGGCTACACCTTC. Its protein product is CASSQDNQGYYGYTF.

In this sample, this clonotype turned up a few times. The chain uses TRBV2 and TRBJ1-4; the D gene is possibly TRBD1 (5 bases). Trimming shortened V by 7 bases and J by 5 bases, and 17 bases separated the two germline ends. Germline V gene sequence: CDR1 SNHLY, CDR2 FYNNEI. The CDR3 runs 15 residues. CDR3 in amino acids: CASKITTGVNEKLFF. CDR3 coding DNA: TGTGCCAGCAAAATAACCACAGGAGTAAATGAAAAACTGTTTTTT.

This clonotype was detected only a few times. This CDR3 is CSARYSGTGALFQETQYF. CDR3 bases: TGCAGTGCTAGATATTCTGGGACAGGGGCGTTATTTCAGGAGACCCAGTACTTC. This chain links TRBV20-1 with TRBJ2-5; the match to TRBD1 covers 10 bases. The CDR3 is made up of 18 amino acids. Germline V CDR1 and CDR2: DFQATT, SNEGSKA (reference sequence). Trimming at V came to 2 bases and at J to 5 bases, leaving 17 bases not matched to a gene.

This clonotype has just a few counts. The V call is TRBV20-1, the J call TRBJ1-2, with a possible D match to TRBD1 (5 bases). The ends were cut back, 7 bases at V and 8 bases at J, with 17 bases in the middle. CDR1 and CDR2 (germline): DFQATT, SNEGSKA (reference sequence). CDR3 size: 12 residues. The CDR3 DNA reads TGCAGTGTCGCGGGGGAGATCGTGGGCTACACCTTC. Residues: CSVAGEIVGYTF.